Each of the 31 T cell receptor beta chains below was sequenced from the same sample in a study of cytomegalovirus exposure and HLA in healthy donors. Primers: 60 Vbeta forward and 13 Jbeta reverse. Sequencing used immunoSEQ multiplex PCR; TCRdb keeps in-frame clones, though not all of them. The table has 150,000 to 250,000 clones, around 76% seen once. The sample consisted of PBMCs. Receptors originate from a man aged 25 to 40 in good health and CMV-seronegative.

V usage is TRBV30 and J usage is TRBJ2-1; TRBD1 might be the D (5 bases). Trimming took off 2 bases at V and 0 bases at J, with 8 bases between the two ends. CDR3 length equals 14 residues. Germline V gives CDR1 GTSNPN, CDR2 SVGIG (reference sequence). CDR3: CAWSRQSSYNEQFF. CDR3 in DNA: TGTGCCTGGAGTCGACAGAGCTCCTACAATGAGCAGTTCTTC.

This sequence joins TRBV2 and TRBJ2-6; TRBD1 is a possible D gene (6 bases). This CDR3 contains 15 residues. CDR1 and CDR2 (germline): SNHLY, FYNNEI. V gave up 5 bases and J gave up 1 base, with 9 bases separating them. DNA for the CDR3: TGTGCCAGCAGTACTGGACAGTCTGGGGCCAACGTCCTGACTTTC. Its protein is CASSTGQSGANVLTF.

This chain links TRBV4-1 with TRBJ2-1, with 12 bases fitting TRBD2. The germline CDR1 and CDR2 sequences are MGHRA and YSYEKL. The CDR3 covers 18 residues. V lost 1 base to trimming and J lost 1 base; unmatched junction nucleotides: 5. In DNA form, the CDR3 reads TGCGCCAGCAGCCAAGTATTAACTAGCGGGAGGTCCTACAATGAGCAGTTCTTC. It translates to CASSQVLTSGRSYNEQFF.

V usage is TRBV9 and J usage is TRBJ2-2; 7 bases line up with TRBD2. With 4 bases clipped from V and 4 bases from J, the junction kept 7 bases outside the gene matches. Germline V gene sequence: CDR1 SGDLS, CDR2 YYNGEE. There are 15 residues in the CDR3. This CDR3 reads CASSLGGISTGELFF. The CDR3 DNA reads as TGTGCCAGCAGCCTGGGGGGGATCAGCACCGGGGAGCTGTTTTTT.

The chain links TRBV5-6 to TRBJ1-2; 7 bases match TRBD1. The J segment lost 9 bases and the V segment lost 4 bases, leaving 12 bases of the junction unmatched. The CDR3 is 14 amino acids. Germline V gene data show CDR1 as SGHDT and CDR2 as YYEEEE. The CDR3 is CASSPLTVQGSYTF. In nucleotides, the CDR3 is TGTGCCAGCAGCCCCTTAACCGTACAGGGGAGCTACACCTTC. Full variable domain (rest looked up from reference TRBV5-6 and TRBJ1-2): DAGVTQSPTHLIKTRGQQVTLRCSPKSGHDTVSWYQQALGQGPQFIFQYYEEEERQRGNFPDRFSGHQFPNYSSELNVNALLLGDSALYLCASSPLTVQGSYTFGSGTRLTVV.

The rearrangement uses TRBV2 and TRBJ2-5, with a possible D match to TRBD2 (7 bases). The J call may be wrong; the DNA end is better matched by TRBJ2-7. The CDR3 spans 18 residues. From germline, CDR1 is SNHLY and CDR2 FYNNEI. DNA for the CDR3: TGTGCCACCCGTAGGGGGATGGAAGTAGGGCTAGCGGTTTACGAGCAGTACTTC. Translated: CATRRGMEVGLAVYEQYF.

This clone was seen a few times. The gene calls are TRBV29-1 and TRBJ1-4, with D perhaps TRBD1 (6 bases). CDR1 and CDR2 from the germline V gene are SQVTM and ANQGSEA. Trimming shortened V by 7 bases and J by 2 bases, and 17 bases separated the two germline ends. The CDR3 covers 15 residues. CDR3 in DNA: TGCAGCGCTTCACAGGGCCACCGGACTAATGAAAAACTGTTTTTT. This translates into CSASQGHRTNEKLFF. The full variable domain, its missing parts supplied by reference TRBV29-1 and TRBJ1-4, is SAVISQKPSRDICQRGTSLTIQCQVDSQVTMMFWYRQQPGQSLTLIATANQGSEATYESGFVIDKFPISRPNLTFSTLTVSNMSPEDSSIYLCSASQGHRTNEKLFFGSGTQLSVL.

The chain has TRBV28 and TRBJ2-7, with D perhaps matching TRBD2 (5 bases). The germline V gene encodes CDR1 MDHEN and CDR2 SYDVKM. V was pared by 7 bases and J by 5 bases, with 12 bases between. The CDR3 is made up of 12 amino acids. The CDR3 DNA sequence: TGTGCCAGCACCGATAGGCGGGACGAGCAGTACTTC. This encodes CASTDRRDEQYF.

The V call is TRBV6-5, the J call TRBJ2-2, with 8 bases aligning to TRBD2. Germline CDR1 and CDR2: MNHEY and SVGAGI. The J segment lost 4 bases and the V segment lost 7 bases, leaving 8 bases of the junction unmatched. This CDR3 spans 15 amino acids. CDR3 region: CASTFTSGGTGELFF. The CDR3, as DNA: TGTGCCAGCACCTTTACTAGCGGCGGCACCGGGGAGCTGTTTTTT.

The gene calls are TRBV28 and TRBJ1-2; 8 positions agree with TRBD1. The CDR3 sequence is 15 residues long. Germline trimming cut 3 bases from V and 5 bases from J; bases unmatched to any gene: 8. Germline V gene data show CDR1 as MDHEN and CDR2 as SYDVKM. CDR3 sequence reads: CASSFTPTGGYGYTF. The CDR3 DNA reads TGTGCCAGCAGTTTCACCCCCACAGGGGGATATGGCTACACCTTC.

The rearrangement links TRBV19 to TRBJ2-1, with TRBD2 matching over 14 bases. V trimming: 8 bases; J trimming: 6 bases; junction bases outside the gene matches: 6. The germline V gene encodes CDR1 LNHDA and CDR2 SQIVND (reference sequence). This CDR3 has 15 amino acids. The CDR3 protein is CASSRTSGRLNEQFF. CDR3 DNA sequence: TGTGCCAGTTCGAGGACTAGCGGGAGGCTCAATGAGCAGTTCTTC.

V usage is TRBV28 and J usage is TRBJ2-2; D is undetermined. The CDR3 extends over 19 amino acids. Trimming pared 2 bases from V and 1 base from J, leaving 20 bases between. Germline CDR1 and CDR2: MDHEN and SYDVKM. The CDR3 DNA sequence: TGTGCCAGCAGTTTAACGTGGTCAGGTGGCAACTTGAACACCGGGGAGCTGTTTTTT. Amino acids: CASSLTWSGGNLNTGELFF. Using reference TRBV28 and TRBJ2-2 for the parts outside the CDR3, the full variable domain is DVKVTQSSRYLVKRTGEKVFLECVQDMDHENMFWYRQDPGLGLRLIYFSYDVKMKEKGDIPEGYSVSREKKERFSLILESASTNQTSMYLCASSLTWSGGNLNTGELFFGEGSRLTVL.

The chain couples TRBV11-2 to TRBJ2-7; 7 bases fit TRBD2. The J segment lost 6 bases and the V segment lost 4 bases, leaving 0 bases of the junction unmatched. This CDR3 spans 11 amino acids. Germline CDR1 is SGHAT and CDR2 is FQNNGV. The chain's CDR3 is CASSSGGEQYF. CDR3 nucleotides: TGTGCCAGCAGCTCGGGGGGCGAGCAGTACTTC.

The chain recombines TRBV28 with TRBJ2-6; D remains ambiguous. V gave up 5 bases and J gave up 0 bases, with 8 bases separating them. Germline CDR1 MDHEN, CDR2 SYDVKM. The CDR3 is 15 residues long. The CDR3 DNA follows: TGTGCCAGCAGTCCCGGCGGCTCTGGGGCCAACGTCCTGACTTTC. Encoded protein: CASSPGGSGANVLTF.

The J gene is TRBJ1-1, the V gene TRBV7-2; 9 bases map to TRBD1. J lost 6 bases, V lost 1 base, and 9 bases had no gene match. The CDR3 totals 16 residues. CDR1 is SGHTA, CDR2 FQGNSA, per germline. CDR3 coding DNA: TGTGCCAGCAGCTTAGTTTGGGACAGGGTAGGCGCTGAAGCTTTCTTT. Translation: CASSLVWDRVGAEAFF.

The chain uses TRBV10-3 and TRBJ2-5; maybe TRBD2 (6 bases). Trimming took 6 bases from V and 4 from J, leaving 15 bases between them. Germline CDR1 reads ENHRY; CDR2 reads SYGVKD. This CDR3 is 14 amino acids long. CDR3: CAIRTGSQVETQYF. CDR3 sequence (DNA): TGTGCCATCAGGACCGGGAGCCAAGTAGAGACCCAGTACTTC.

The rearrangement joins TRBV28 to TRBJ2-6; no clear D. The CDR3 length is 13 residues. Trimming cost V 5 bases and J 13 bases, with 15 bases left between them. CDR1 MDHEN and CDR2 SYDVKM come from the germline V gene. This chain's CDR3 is CASSLPMLQVLTF. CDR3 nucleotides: TGTGCCAGCAGTCTCCCCATGCTCCAGGTCCTGACTTTC.

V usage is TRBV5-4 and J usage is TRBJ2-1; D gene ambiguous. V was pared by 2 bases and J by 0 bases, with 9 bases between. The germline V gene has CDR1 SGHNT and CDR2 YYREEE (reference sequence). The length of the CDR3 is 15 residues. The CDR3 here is CASSLASSSYNEQFF. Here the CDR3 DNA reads TGTGCCAGCAGCTTAGCGTCGAGCTCCTACAATGAGCAGTTCTTC.

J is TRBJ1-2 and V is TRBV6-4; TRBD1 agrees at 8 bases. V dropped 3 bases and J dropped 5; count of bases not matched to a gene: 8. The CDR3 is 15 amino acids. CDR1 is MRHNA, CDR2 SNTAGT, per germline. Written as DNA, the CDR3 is TGTGCCAGCAGTGATGTGGCAGGGGGCGTTTATGGCTACACCTTC. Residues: CASSDVAGGVYGYTF.

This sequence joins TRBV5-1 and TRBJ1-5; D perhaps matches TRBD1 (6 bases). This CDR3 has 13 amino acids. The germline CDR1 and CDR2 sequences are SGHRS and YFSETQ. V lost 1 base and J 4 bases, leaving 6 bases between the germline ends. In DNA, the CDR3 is TGCGCCAGCAGCTTGACAGGGAATCAGCCCCAGCATTTT. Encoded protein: CASSLTGNQPQHF.

The CDR3 nucleotides read TGTGCCAGCAGTATAGAAAAGACTGGGACCCAGTACTTC. It codes for CASSIEKTGTQYF. The genes are TRBV6-1 and TRBJ2-5; D is uncertain. The CDR3 totals 13 residues. Trimming took 5 bases from V and 7 from J, leaving 14 bases between them. Looked up from germline, CDR1 is MNHNS and CDR2 is SASEGT.

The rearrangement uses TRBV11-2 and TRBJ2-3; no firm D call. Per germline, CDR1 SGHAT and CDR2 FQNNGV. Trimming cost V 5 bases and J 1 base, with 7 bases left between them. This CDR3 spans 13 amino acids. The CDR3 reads CASSTIGTDTQYF. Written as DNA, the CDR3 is TGTGCCAGCAGCACTATAGGCACAGATACGCAGTATTTT. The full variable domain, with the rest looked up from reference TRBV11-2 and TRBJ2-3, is EAGVAQSPRYKIIEKRQSVAFWCNPISGHATLYWYQQILGQGPKLLIQFQNNGVVDDSQLPKDRFSAERLKGVDSTLKIQPAKLEDSAVYLCASSTIGTDTQYFGPGTRLTVL.

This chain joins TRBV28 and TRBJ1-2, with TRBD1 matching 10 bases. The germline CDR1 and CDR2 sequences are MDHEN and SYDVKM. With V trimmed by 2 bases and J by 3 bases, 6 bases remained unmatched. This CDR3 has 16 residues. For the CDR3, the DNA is TGTGCCAGCAGTTTACCTCGGACAGGGGGGTACTATGGCTACACCTTC. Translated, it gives CASSLPRTGGYYGYTF.

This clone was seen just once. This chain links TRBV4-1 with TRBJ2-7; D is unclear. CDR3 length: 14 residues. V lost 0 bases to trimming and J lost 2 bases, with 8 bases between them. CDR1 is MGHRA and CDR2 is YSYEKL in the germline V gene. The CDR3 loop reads CASSQEHKTYEQYF. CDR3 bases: TGCGCCAGCAGCCAAGAACACAAAACCTACGAGCAGTACTTC.

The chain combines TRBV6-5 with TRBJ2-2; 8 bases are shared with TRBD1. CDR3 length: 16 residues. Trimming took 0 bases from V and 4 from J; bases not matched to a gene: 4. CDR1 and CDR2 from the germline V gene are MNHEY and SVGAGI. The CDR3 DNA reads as TGTGCCAGCAGTTACTCACACCAGGGGGCCACCGGGGAGCTGTTTTTT. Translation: CASSYSHQGATGELFF.

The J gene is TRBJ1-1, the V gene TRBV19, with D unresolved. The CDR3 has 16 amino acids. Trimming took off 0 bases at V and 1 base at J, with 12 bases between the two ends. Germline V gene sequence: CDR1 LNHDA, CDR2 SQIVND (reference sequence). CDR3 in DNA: TGTGCCAGTAGTATAGATGTTGGGCTGGGGAACACTGAAGCTTTCTTT. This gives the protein CASSIDVGLGNTEAFF.

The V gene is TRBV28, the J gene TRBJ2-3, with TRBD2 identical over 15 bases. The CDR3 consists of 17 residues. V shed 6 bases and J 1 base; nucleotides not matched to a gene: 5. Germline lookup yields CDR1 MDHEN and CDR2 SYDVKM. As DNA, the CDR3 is TGTGCCAGCAGGTCGGGACTAGCGGGAGGCGGCACAGATACGCAGTATTTT. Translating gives CASRSGLAGGGTDTQYF.

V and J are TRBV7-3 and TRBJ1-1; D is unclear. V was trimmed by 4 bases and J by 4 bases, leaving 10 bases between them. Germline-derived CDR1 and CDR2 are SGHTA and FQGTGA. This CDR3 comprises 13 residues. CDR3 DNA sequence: TGTGCCAGCAGCTCTCCGGGGAGCACTGAAGCTTTCTTT. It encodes CASSSPGSTEAFF.

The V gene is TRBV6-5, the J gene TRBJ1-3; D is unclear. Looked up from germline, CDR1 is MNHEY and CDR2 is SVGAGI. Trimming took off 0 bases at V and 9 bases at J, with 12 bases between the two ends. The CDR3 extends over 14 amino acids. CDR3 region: CASSYSSPPVTIYF. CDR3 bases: TGTGCCAGCAGTTACTCGTCCCCCCCCGTCACCATATATTTT.

The CDR3 DNA is TGTGCCAGCAGTCAACCTCTAGCGGGAGCTTACGAGCAGTACTTC. This encodes CASSQPLAGAYEQYF. The genes are TRBV27 and TRBJ2-7; 10 positions match TRBD2. Germline values: CDR1 MNHEY, CDR2 SMNVEV (reference sequence). The CDR3 covers 15 residues. With V trimmed by 5 bases and J by 4 bases, 8 bases remained unmatched.

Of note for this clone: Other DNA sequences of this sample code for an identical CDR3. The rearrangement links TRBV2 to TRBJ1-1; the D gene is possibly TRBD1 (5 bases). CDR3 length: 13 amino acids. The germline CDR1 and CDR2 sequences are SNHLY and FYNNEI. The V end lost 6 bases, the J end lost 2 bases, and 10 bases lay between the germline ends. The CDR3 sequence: CASRYDRNTEAFF. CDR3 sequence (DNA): TGTGCCAGCAGGTACGACAGAAACACTGAAGCTTTCTTT.